The present TCR beta chain was sequenced within a study of T cell changes during pregnancy in multiple sclerosis. TCRdb's table, derived via immunoSEQ multiplex PCR, lists solely in-frame clones and lacks some. The sample yields about 38,000 clones, under 95% seen once. This sample comprised CD8+ T cells from peripheral blood mononuclear cells, obtained in the third trimester of pregnancy. The sequence was collected from a female donor with multiple sclerosis, enrolled in a pregnancy study.

The CDR3 protein is CASSPTGGGGTEAFF. CDR3 DNA sequence: TGTGCCAGCAGTCCCACAGGGGGTGGGGGCACTGAAGCTTTCTTT. J is TRBJ1-1 and V is TRBV27, with 8 bases matching TRBD1. Germline trimming cut 5 bases from V and 4 bases from J; bases unmatched to any gene: 9. Germline CDR1 MNHEY, CDR2 SMNVEV (reference sequence). The CDR3 sequence is 15 residues long.